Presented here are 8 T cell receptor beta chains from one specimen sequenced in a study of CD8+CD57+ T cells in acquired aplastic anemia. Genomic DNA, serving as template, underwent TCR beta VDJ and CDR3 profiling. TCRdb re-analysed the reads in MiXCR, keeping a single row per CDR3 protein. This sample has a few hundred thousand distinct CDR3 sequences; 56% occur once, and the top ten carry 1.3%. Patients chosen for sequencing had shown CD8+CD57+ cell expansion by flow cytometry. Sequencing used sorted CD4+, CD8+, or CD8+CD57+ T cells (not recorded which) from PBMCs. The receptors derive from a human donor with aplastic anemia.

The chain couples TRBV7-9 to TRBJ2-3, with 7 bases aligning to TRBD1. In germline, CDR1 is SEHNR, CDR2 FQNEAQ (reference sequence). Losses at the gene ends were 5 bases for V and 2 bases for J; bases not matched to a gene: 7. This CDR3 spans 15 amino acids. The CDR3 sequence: CASSEPGQYTDTQYF. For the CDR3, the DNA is TGTGCCAGCAGCGAACCGGGACAGTACACAGATACGCAGTATTTT. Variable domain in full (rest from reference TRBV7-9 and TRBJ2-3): DTGVSQNPRHKITKRGQNVTFRCDPISEHNRLYWYRQTLGQGPEFLTYFQNEAQLEKSRLLSDRFSAERPKGSFSTLEIQRTEQGDSAMYLCASSEPGQYTDTQYFGPGTRLTVL.

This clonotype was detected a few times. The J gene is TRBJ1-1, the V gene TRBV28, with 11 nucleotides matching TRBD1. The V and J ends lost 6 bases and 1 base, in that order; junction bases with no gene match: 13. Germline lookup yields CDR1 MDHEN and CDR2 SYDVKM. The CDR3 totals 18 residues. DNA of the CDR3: TGTGCCAGCAGGGGGAGGTGGACAGGGGGCCCCCGGAACACTGAAGCTTTCTTT. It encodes CASRGRWTGGPRNTEAFF.

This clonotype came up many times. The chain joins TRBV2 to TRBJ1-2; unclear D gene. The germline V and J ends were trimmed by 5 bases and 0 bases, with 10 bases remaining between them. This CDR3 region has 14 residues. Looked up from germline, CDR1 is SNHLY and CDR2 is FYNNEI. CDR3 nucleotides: TGTGCCAGCAGTCTACAAACACCTAACTATGGCTACACCTTC. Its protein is CASSLQTPNYGYTF. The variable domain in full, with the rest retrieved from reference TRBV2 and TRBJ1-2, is EPEVTQTPSHQVTQMGQEVILRCVPISNHLYFYWYRQILGQKVEFLVSFYNNEISEKSEIFDDQFSVERPDGSNFTLKIRSTKLEDSAMYFCASSLQTPNYGYTFGSGTRLTVV.

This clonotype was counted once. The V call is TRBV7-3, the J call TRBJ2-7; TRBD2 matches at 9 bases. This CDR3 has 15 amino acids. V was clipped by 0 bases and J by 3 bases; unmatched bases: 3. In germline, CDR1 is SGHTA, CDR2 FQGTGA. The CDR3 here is CASSLTSGGIYEQYF. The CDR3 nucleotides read TGTGCCAGCAGCTTAACTAGCGGGGGTATCTACGAGCAGTACTTC.

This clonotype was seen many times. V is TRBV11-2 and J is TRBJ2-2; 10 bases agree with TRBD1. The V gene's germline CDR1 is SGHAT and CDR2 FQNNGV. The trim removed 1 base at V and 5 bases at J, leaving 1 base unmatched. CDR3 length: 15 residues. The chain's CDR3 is CASSLGTGGTGELFF. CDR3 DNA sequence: TGTGCCAGCAGCTTAGGGACAGGGGGGACCGGGGAGCTGTTTTTT. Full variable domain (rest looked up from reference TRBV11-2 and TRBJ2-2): EAGVAQSPRYKIIEKRQSVAFWCNPISGHATLYWYQQILGQGPKLLIQFQNNGVVDDSQLPKDRFSAERLKGVDSTLKIQPAKLEDSAVYLCASSLGTGGTGELFFGEGSRLTVL.

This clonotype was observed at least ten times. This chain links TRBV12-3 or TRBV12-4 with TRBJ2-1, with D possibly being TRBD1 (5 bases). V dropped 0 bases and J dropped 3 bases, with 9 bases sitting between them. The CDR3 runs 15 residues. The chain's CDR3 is CASSLAGVGYNEQFF. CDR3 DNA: TGTGCCAGCAGTTTAGCAGGGGTCGGCTACAATGAGCAGTTCTTC.

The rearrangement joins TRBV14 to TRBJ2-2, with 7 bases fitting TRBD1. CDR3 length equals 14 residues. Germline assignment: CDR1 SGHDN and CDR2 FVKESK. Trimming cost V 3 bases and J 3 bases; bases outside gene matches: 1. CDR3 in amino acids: CASSQTGYTGELFF. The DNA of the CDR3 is TGTGCCAGCAGCCAGACAGGGTACACCGGGGAGCTGTTTTTT.

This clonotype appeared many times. CDR3 nucleotides: TGCAGCGTCAGGACTTCCTACGAGCAGTACTTC. This translates into CSVRTSYEQYF. This rearrangement joins TRBV29-1 to TRBJ2-7; possible D gene TRBD2, 5 bases. CDR1 SQVTM and CDR2 ANQGSEA come from the germline V gene. With 6 bases removed from V and 1 base from J, the gap between germline ends came to 7 bases. The CDR3 is 11 residues long.